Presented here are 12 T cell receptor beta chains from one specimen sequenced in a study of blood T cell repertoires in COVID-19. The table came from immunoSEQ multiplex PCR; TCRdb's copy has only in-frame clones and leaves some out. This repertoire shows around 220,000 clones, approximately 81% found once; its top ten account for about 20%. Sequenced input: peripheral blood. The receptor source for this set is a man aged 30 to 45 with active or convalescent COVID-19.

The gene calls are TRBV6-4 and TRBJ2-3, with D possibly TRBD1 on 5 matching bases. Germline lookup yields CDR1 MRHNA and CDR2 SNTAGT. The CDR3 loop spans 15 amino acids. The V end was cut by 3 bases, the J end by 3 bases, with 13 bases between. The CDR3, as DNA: TGTGCCAGCAGTGAGCGGCAGGGTACGACAGATACGCAGTATTTT. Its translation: CASSERQGTTDTQYF.

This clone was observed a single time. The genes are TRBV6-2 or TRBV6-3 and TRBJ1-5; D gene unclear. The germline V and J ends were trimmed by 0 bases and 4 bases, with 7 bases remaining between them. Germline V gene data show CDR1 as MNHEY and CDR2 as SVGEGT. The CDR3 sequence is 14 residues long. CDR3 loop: CASSYSSRNQPQHF. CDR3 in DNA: TGTGCCAGCAGTTACTCATCTAGGAATCAGCCCCAGCATTTT.

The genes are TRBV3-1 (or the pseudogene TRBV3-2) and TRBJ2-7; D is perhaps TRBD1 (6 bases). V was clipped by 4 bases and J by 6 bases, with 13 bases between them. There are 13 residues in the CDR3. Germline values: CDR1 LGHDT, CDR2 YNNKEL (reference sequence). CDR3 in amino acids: CASSLNSRGEQYF. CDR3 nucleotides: TGTGCCAGCAGCCTAAACAGCAGGGGCGAGCAGTACTTC.

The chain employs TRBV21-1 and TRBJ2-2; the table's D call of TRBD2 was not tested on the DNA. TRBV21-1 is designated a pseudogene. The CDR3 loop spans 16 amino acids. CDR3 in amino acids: CASTQIAGPNTGELFF. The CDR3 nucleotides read TGTGCCAGCACACAAATAGCGGGGCCTAACACCGGGGAGCTGTTTTTT.

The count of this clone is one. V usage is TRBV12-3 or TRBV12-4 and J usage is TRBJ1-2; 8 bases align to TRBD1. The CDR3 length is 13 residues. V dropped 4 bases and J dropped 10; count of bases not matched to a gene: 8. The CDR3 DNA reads TGTGCCAGCAGTTCCGACAGGGGACTTGCCTACACCTTC. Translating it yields CASSSDRGLAYTF.

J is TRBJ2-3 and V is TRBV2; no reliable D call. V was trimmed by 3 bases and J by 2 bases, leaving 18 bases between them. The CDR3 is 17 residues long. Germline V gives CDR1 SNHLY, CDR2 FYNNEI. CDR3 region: CASSDVRTQANTDTQYF. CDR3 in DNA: TGTGCCAGCAGTGACGTGCGCACCCAGGCTAACACAGATACGCAGTATTTT.

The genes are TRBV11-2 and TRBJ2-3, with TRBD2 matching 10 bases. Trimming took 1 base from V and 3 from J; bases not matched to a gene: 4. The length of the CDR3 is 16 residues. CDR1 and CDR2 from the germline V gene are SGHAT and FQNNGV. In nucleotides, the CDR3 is TGTGCCAGCAGCTTAGGAGCTAGCGGGAGAACAGATACGCAGTATTTT. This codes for CASSLGASGRTDTQYF.

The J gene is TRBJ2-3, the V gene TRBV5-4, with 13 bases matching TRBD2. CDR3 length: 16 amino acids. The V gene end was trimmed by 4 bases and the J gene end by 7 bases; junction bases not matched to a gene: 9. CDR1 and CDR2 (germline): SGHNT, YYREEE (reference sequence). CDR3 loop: CASSLGGLAGRNTQYF. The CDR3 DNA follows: TGTGCCAGCAGCCTCGGGGGACTAGCGGGAAGGAATACGCAGTATTTT. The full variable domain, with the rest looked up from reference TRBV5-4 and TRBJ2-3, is ETGVTQSPTHLIKTRGQQVTLRCSSQSGHNTVSWYQQALGQGPQFIFQYYREEENGRGNFPPRFSGLQFPNYSSELNVNALELDDSALYLCASSLGGLAGRNTQYFGPGTRLTVL.

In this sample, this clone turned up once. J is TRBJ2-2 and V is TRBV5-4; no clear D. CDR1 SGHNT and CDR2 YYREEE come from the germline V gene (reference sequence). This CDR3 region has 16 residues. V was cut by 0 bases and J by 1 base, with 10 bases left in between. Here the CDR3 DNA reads TGTGCCAGCAGCTTGGGTCGCGGCCGGAACACCGGGGAGCTGTTTTTT. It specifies CASSLGRGRNTGELFF.

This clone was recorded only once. The CDR3 loop reads CASSLRGRKLFF. The CDR3 DNA follows: TGTGCCAGCAGCTTAAGGGGGCGGAAACTGTTTTTT. The J gene is TRBJ1-4, the V gene TRBV11-2; 7 bases align to TRBD1. The germline CDR1 and CDR2 sequences are SGHAT and FQNNGV. The length of the CDR3 is 12 residues. V gave up 2 bases and J gave up 11 bases; unmatched junction bases: 2.

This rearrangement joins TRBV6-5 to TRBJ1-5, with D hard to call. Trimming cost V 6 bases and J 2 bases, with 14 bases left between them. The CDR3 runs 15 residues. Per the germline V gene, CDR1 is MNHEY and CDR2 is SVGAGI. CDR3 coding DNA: TGTGCCAGCAGACCTGGACCGAGGGGCAATCAGCCCCAGCATTTT. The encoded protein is CASRPGPRGNQPQHF.

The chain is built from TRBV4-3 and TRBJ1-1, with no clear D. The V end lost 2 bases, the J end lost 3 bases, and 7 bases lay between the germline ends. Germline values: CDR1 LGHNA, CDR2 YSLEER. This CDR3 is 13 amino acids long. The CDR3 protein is CASSQFPDTEAFF. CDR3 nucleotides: TGCGCCAGCAGCCAATTTCCCGACACTGAAGCTTTCTTT.